A single sample gave rise to the 21 T cell receptor beta chains below, sequenced in a study of regulatory T cells in long-lasting Graves disease. For TCR beta, libraries came from iRepertoire HTBI primers and Arm-PCR of CDR3 regions. TCRdb used MiXCR to reprocess the multiplex PCR reads, holding one entry per CDR3 protein. The data show approximately 470,000 distinct CDR3 sequences, less than 25% seen once. The time point denotes: persistent/refractory GD, antithyroid drugs over 5 years with positive TRAb. RNA isolated from PBMCs was used to make the TCR library. The source was peripheral blood mononuclear cells (PBMCs), collected when the disease was refractory, from a patient treated with antithyroid drugs. These receptors originate from a female donor with Graves disease.

This clonotype was picked up many times. This chain connects TRBV29-1 to TRBJ2-5; D is unclear. CDR1 is SQVTM and CDR2 is ANQGSEA in the germline V gene. The CDR3 has 13 residues. Trimming shortened V by 4 bases and J by 1 base, and 10 bases separated the two germline ends. The CDR3 loop reads CSVVGQRQETQYF. CDR3 sequence (DNA): TGCAGCGTTGTTGGGCAGCGCCAAGAGACCCAGTACTTC.

This clonotype was recorded at least ten times. V gene TRBV11-2 combines with J gene TRBJ1-1; D remains ambiguous. Trimming stripped 5 bases from V and 4 bases from J, with 11 bases between. Germline V lookup: CDR1 SGHAT, CDR2 FQNNGV. This CDR3 has 13 residues. The CDR3 protein is CASSPAWATEAFF. In nucleotides, the CDR3 is TGTGCCAGCAGCCCGGCATGGGCCACTGAAGCTTTCTTT.

The rearrangement joins TRBV5-5 to TRBJ2-1; TRBD2 agrees at 10 bases. After removal of 1 base from V and 4 bases from J, the junction contained 8 bases not matched to a gene. This CDR3 is built from 17 residues. CDR1 is SGHKS and CDR2 is YYEKEE in the germline V gene (reference sequence). The CDR3 coding sequence is TGTGCCAGCAGCTTGAGGCCTAGCGGGAGAGTTTACAATGAGCAGTTCTTC. It is translated as CASSLRPSGRVYNEQFF.

This clonotype was seen repeatedly, ten times or more. V gene TRBV28 combines with J gene TRBJ2-7, with TRBD2 matching 11 bases. The length of the CDR3 is 15 residues. In germline, CDR1 is MDHEN, CDR2 SYDVKM. Trimming took 6 bases from V and 2 from J; bases not matched to a gene: 6. The CDR3 nucleotides read TGTGCCAGCAGCCCACTAGCGGGAGTTACCTACGAGCAGTACTTC. This encodes CASSPLAGVTYEQYF. Full variable domain (missing parts from reference TRBV28 and TRBJ2-7): DVKVTQSSRYLVKRTGEKVFLECVQDMDHENMFWYRQDPGLGLRLIYFSYDVKMKEKGDIPEGYSVSREKKERFSLILESASTNQTSMYLCASSPLAGVTYEQYFGPGTRLTVT.

This clonotype occurred many times. The chain couples TRBV14 to TRBJ1-1; D is unclear. With 1 base removed from V and 9 bases from J, the gap between germline ends came to 9 bases. Germline V gives CDR1 SGHDN, CDR2 FVKESK. The CDR3 sequence is 12 residues long. The CDR3 region is CASSQGPPQAFF. In DNA form, the CDR3 reads TGTGCCAGCAGCCAAGGCCCACCACAAGCTTTCTTT. Full variable domain (missing parts from reference TRBV14 and TRBJ1-1): EAGVTQFPSHSVIEKGQTVTLRCDPISGHDNLYWYRRVMGKEIKFLLHFVKESKQDESGMPNNRFLAERTGGTYSTLKVQPAELEDSGVYFCASSQGPPQAFFGQGTRLTVV.

This clonotype was seen at least ten times. CDR3: CASSLEGAGLPYEQYF. CDR3 DNA sequence: TGCGCCAGCAGCTTGGAAGGGGCAGGACTCCCCTACGAGCAGTACTTC. The chain recombines TRBV5-1 with TRBJ2-7, with D possibly called TRBD1 or TRBD2 (5 bases each). V lost 0 bases to trimming and J lost 2 bases, with 15 bases between them. This CDR3 has 16 residues. Germline V gives CDR1 SGHRS, CDR2 YFSETQ.

The chain carries TRBV30 and TRBJ1-1, with D tentatively TRBD1 (5 bases). CDR3 length equals 14 residues. Germline values: CDR1 GTSNPN, CDR2 SVGIG (reference sequence). Trimming pared 2 bases from V and 1 base from J, leaving 11 bases between. Here the CDR3 DNA reads TGTGCCTGGAGTTTGCGACAGCGGAACACTGAAGCTTTCTTT. Its protein is CAWSLRQRNTEAFF.

This clonotype was observed at least ten times. This chain connects TRBV11-2 to TRBJ1-2; the match to TRBD1 covers 8 bases. CDR1 SGHAT and CDR2 FQNNGV come from the germline V gene. V was pared by 3 bases and J by 2 bases, with 5 bases of the junction left unmatched. This CDR3 is built from 15 residues. CDR3 protein: CASSFTQGGNYGYTF. DNA for the CDR3: TGTGCCAGCAGCTTCACACAGGGGGGAAACTATGGCTACACCTTC.

This clonotype turned up a few times. The genes are TRBV7-2 and TRBJ2-5, with TRBD2 matching 14 bases. The CDR3 spans 16 residues. Looked up from germline, CDR1 is SGHTA and CDR2 is FQGNSA. V lost 5 bases to trimming and J lost 1 base; unmatched junction nucleotides: 3. CDR3 residues: CASSIGTSGSQETQYF. The DNA of the CDR3 is TGTGCCAGCAGCATCGGGACTAGCGGGAGCCAAGAGACCCAGTACTTC.

The chain has TRBV5-1 and TRBJ2-1, with D perhaps matching TRBD1 (6 bases). Germline values: CDR1 SGHRS, CDR2 YFSETQ. The CDR3 runs 14 residues. V was shortened by 1 base and J by 3 bases, with 8 bases between the two germline ends. CDR3 amino acids: CASSLRQDYNEQFF. CDR3 in DNA: TGCGCCAGCAGCTTGAGACAGGACTACAATGAGCAGTTCTTC.

This clonotype has more than one count but fewer than ten. The chain links TRBV19 to TRBJ2-2; D possibly matches TRBD1 or TRBD2 (7 bases each). This CDR3 is built from 17 residues. Germline values: CDR1 LNHDA, CDR2 SQIVND (reference sequence). Trimming removed 3 bases at V and 3 bases at J, with 17 bases between. Written as DNA, the CDR3 is TGTGCCAGTAGTATTCAGTGGCCAGGGGGGGACACCGGGGAGCTGTTTTTT. This gives the protein CASSIQWPGGDTGELFF.

There are a few counts of this clonotype. The chain links TRBV20-1 to TRBJ2-5; tentative D call: TRBD1 (5 bases). The CDR3 has 12 amino acids. The V end lost 1 base, the J end lost 5 bases, and 8 bases lay between the germline ends. CDR1 DFQATT and CDR2 SNEGSKA come from the germline V gene (reference sequence). The CDR3 reads CSARVPGETQYF. CDR3 in DNA: TGCAGTGCTAGAGTTCCAGGGGAGACCCAGTACTTC.

This clonotype was observed a few times. The CDR3, as DNA: TGTGCCGTCCCAACTTGGCCGGCCGGCACTGAAGCTTTCTTT. It yields the protein CAVPTWPAGTEAFF. The chain combines TRBV7-9 with TRBJ1-1; D gene unclear. CDR1 is SEHNR and CDR2 is FQNEAQ in the germline V gene (reference sequence). This CDR3 has 14 residues. V was pared by 11 bases and J by 4 bases, with 20 bases between.

This clonotype has a handful of counts. CDR3: CASSPGGRLNTGELFF. CDR3 nucleotide sequence: TGCGCCAGCAGCCCCGGCGGCAGATTGAACACCGGGGAGCTGTTTTTT. The rearrangement uses TRBV4-3 and TRBJ2-2; no clear D. The V end lost 4 bases, the J end lost 1 base, and 13 bases lay between the germline ends. CDR1 and CDR2 from the germline V gene are LGHNA and YSLEER. CDR3 size: 16 residues.

This clonotype was found many times. A much larger clone sits a single nucleotide away, making a read error possible. This sequence joins TRBV28 and TRBJ2-7, with D perhaps TRBD1 (6 bases). Germline lookup yields CDR1 MDHEN and CDR2 SYDVKM. The CDR3 contains 14 residues. Trimming stripped 2 bases from V and 3 bases from J, with 11 bases between. CDR3 sequence: CASSLGTRGYEQYF. CDR3 bases: TGTGCCAGCAGTTTAGGGACAAGGGGCTACGAGCAGTACTTC.

The chain is built from TRBV7-9 and TRBJ2-7, with D tentatively TRBD1 or TRBD2 (5 bases each). Trimming took off 1 base at V and 6 bases at J, with 16 bases between the two ends. Germline V gene data show CDR1 as SEHNR and CDR2 as FQNEAQ (reference sequence). The CDR3 sequence is 15 residues long. Here the CDR3 reads CASSLGQRRGLEQYF. The CDR3 region has the DNA TGTGCCAGCAGCTTAGGACAACGTCGGGGCCTCGAGCAGTACTTC. The whole variable domain, filled in from reference TRBV7-9 and TRBJ2-7, reads DTGVSQNPRHKITKRGQNVTFRCDPISEHNRLYWYRQTLGQGPEFLTYFQNEAQLEKSRLLSDRFSAERPKGSFSTLEIQRTEQGDSAMYLCASSLGQRRGLEQYFGPGTRLTVT.

This clonotype was counted many times. This chain links TRBV3-1 with TRBJ1-1; D is unclear. Germline V gene lookup returns CDR1 LGHDT and CDR2 YNNKEL (reference sequence). CDR3 length: 13 amino acids. V lost 4 bases and J lost 4, with 10 bases in between. The CDR3 DNA reads TGTGCCAGCAGCCTGGTCGTGGGCACTGAAGCTTTCTTT. It translates to CASSLVVGTEAFF.

This clonotype was seen at least ten times. This chain links TRBV20-1 with TRBJ2-7, with D perhaps matching TRBD1 (5 bases). Trimming stripped 1 base from V and 5 bases from J, with 12 bases between. CDR1 is DFQATT, CDR2 SNEGSKA, per germline (reference sequence). CDR3 length: 13 residues. CDR3 protein: CSARATGIHEQYF. CDR3 nucleotides: TGCAGTGCTAGAGCTACAGGTATACACGAGCAGTACTTC.

J is TRBJ2-5 and V is TRBV18, with D maybe TRBD2 (5 bases). Germline V gives CDR1 KGHSH, CDR2 LQKENI. The CDR3 consists of 16 residues. V lost 1 base and J lost 2, with 14 bases in between. This CDR3 is CASSPQFGGSQETQYF. The DNA for the CDR3 is TGTGCCAGCTCACCACAATTCGGCGGGTCTCAAGAGACCCAGTACTTC.

This clonotype came up many times. The rearrangement joins TRBV13 to TRBJ1-6; no clear D gene. V lost 3 bases to trimming and J lost 6 bases, with 3 bases between them. The CDR3 contains 12 residues. Looked up from germline, CDR1 is PRHDT and CDR2 is FYEKMQ (reference sequence). DNA for the CDR3: TGTGCCAGCAGCTTCTTTAATTCACCCCTCCACTTT. Translating gives CASSFFNSPLHF.

To note about this clonotype: At one of its ends the junction is not consistent with the germline gene, which may arise from a read error. CDR3 residues: CASNQGGTRYF. In DNA form, the CDR3 reads TGTGCCAGCAATCAGGGGGGTACGCGGTATTTT. This rearrangement joins TRBV27 to TRBJ2-3; D is possibly TRBD1 (7 bases). Germline CDR1 is MNHEY and CDR2 is SMNVEV (reference sequence). The length of the CDR3 is 11 residues.